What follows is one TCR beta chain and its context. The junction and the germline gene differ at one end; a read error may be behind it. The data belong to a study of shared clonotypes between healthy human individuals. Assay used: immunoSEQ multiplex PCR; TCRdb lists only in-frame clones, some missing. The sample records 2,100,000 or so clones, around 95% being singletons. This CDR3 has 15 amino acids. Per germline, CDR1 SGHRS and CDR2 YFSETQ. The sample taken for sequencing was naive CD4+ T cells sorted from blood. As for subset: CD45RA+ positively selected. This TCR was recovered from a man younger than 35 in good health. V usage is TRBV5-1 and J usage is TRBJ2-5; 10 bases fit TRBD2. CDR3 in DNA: TGCGCCAGCACCTTGCTAGCGGGGGAGGGAGAGACCCAGTACTTC. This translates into CASTLLAGEGETQYF.